What follows describes a single T cell receptor beta chain. What it binds is not known. Produced via immunoSEQ multiplex PCR; TCRdb's table is partial and in-frame only. The sample has 400,000 to 500,000 clones, around 80% seen once; the top ten hold approximately 12%. These data come from a study of shared clonotypes between healthy human individuals. Study conclusions and caveats: An expected dependence of interdonor clonotype sharing on sequencing depth was noted. Limitation of the genetic and exposure-history diversity represented came from the few donors.

The CDR3 consists of 16 residues. V was pared by 0 bases and J by 5 bases, with 8 bases of the junction left unmatched. Per the germline V gene, CDR1 is SEHNR and CDR2 is FQNEAQ (reference sequence). This sequence joins TRBV7-9 and TRBJ2-5, with 8 bases that match TRBD1. This clonotype was sampled from a woman in her forties in good health. Some clones in this sample may be carry-over from other donors' samples. The specimen was PBMCs. The CDR3 loop is CASSLADWTGIETQYF. CDR3 nucleotide sequence: TGTGCCAGCAGCTTAGCAGATTGGACAGGGATTGAGACCCAGTACTTC.